What follows describes a single T cell receptor beta chain. The participants were between roughly 18 and 89 years old and came from some 25 US areas. What the recovered Cohort 3 donors had was two negative PCRs, clearance, or symptom resolution. J was trimmed by 5 bases and V by 5 bases; bases with no gene match: 9. The CDR3 runs 15 residues. The V gene's germline CDR1 is SGHRS and CDR2 YFSETQ. This entry is derived from a study of blood T cell repertoires in COVID-19. Looking at the study overall: Samples taken during acute and convalescent COVID-19 were collected in the United States, Italy and Spain.

Original analysis: Amplified reference gene primers provided the basis for estimating nucleated cell counts. Produced via immunoSEQ multiplex PCR; TCRdb's table is partial and in-frame only. The V and J calls and clone size were taken over from that table, and D and trimming were inferred from the DNA. This sample carries around 300,000 clones, around 87% of them seen once, and the ten largest clones take roughly 5.2%. The sequenced material came from PBMCs or T cells enriched from blood (not recorded which). The source of this sequence is a woman aged 25 to 39 who had recovered from COVID-19. This rearrangement joins TRBV5-1 to TRBJ2-7; 11 nucleotides align to TRBD2. The CDR3 DNA reads TGCGCCAGCAGGCGGACTAGCGGGCTACTTCACGAGCAGTACTTC. Residues: CASRRTSGLLHEQYF.